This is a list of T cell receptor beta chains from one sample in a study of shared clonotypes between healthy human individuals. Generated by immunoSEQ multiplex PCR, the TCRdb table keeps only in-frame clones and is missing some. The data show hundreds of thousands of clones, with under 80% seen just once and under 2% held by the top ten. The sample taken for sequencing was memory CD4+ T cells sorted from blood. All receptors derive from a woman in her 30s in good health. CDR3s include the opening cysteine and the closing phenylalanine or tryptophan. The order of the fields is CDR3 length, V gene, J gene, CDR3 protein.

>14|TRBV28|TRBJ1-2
CASSLPNKNYGYTF
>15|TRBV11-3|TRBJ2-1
CASSPGVAGYNEQFF
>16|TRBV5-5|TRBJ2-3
CASSWAGTTDTDTQYF
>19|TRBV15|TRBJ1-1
CATSRGWTAANFMNTEAFF
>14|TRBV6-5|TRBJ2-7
CASRVGQDVSEQYF
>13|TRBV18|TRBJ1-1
CASSELDASEAFF
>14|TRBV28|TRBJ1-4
CASSSDSGGEKLFF
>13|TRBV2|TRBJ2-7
CASSWGRAYEQYF
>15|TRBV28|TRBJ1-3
CASSSARRTGNTIYF
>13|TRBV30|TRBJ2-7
CAWRSPPAYEQYF
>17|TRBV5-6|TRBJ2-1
CASSLDRYLAGVHEQFF